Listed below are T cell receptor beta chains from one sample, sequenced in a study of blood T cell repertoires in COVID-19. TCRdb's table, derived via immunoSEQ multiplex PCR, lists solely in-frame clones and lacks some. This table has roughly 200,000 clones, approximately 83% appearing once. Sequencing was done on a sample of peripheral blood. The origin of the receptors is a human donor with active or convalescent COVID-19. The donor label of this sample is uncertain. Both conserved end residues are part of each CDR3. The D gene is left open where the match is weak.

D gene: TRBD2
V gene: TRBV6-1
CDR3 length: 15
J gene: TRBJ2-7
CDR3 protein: CASSEVVGRREEQYF
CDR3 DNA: TGTGCCAGCAGTGAAGTGGTGGGGAGGCGGGAGGAGCAGTACTTC

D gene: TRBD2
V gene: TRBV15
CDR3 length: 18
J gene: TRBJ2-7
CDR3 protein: CATSRDGFRGLAAHEQYF
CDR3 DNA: TGTGCCACCAGCAGAGATGGGTTTAGGGGACTAGCGGCCCACGAGCAGTACTTC

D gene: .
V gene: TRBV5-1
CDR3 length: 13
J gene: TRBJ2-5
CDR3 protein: CASRYSLQEAQYF
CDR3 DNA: TGCGCCAGCAGATATAGTCTTCAAGAGGCCCAGTACTTC

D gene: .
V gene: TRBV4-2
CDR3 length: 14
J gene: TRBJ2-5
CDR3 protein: CASSQRHQRETQYF
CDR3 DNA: TGTGCCAGCAGCCAGCGCCACCAACGGGAGACCCAGTACTTC

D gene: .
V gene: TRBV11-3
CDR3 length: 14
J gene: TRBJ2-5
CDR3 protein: CASSWWGDPGTQYF
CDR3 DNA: TGTGCCAGCAGCTGGTGGGGGGACCCGGGTACCCAGTACTTC

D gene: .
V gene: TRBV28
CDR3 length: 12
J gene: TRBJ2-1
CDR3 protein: CASSFEDNEQFF
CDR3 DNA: TGTGCCAGCAGTTTTGAGGACAATGAGCAGTTCTTC

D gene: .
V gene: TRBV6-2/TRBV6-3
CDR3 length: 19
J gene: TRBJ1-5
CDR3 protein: CASSYSMGWGLSGNQPQHF
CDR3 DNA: TGTGCCAGCAGTTACTCGATGGGTTGGGGGCTATCGGGCAATCAGCCCCAGCATTTT

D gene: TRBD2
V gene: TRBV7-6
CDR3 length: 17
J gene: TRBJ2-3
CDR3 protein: CASSLISGGPPLDTQYF
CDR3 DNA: TGTGCCAGCAGCTTAATTAGCGGGGGGCCCCCCCTAGATACGCAGTATTTT

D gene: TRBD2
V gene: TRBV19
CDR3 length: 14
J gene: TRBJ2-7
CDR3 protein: CATMTSALSYEQYF
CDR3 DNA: TGTGCCACCATGACTAGCGCGTTATCCTACGAGCAGTACTTC

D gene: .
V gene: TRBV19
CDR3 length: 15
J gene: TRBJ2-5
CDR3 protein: CASSSGGLAEETQYF
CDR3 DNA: TGTGCCAGTAGTTCAGGGGGGTTGGCGGAAGAGACCCAGTACTTC

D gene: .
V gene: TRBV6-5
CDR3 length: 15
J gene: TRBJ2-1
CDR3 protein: CASSDSRVQYDEQFF
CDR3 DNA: TGTGCCAGCAGCGACAGCAGGGTCCAATACGATGAGCAGTTCTTC

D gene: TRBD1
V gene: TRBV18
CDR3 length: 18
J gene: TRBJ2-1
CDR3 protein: CASSPVTSPRGGQNEQFF
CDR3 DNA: TGTGCCAGCTCACCAGTCACATCCCCCAGAGGGGGCCAGAATGAGCAGTTCTTC

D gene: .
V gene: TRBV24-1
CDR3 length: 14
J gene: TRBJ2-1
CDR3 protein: CATSGAVPGNEQFF
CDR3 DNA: TGTGCCACCAGTGGGGCAGTACCTGGCAATGAGCAGTTCTTC

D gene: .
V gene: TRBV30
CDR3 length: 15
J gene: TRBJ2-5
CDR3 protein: CAWTQQGGLGETQYF
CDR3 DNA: TGTGCCTGGACTCAACAGGGGGGGTTAGGGGAGACCCAGTACTTC

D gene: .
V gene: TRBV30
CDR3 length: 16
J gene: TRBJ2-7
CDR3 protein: CAWQKGLGTPIYEQYF
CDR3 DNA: TGTGCCTGGCAGAAAGGGCTCGGGACTCCTATCTACGAGCAGTACTTC

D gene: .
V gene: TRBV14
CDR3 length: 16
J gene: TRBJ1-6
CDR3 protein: CASSQGRITYNSPLHF
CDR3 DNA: TGTGCCAGCAGCCAGGGGCGAATCACCTATAATTCACCCCTCCACTTT

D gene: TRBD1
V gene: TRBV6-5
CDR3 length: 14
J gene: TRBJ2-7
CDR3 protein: CASRNRDRLYEQYF
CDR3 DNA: TGTGCCAGCAGGAACCGGGACAGACTCTACGAGCAGTACTTC

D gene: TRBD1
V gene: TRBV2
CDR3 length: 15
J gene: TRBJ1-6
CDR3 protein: CASRIGTVGYTPLHF
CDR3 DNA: TGTGCCAGCAGAATTGGGACAGTGGGCTATACACCCCTCCACTTT

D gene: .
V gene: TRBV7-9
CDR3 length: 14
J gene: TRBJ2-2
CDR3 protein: CASSLETDSGELFF
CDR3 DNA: TGTGCCAGCAGCTTAGAGACGGACTCGGGGGAGCTGTTTTTT

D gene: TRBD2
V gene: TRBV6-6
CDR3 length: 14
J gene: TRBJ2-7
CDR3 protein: CASSSLSGVGEQYF
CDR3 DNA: TGTGCCAGCAGTTCACTTAGCGGGGTGGGCGAGCAGTACTTC

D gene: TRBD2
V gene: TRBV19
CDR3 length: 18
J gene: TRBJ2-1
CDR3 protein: CASSNLLGVAGPQDEQFF
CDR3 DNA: TGTGCCAGTAGTAACCTGCTGGGGGTAGCGGGACCCCAGGATGAGCAGTTCTTC

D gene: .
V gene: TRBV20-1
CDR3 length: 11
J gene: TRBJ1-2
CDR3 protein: CSAPGNYGYTF
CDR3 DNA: TGCAGTGCGCCAGGGAACTATGGCTACACCTTC

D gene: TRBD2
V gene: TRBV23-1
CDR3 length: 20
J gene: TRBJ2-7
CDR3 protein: CASSQSKSRTSGWSSYEQYF
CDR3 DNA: TGCGCCAGCAGTCAATCGAAGTCTCGGACTAGCGGGTGGAGCTCCTACGAGCAGTACTTC

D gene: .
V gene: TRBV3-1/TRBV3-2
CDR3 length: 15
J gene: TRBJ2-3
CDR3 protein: CASSRGGDGADTQYF
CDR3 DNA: TGTGCCAGCAGCCGCGGCGGGGACGGTGCAGATACGCAGTATTTT